This TCR beta chain was observed in a study of response to subunit inactivated influenza vaccine. Broader study findings: Each seasonal influenza vaccination, the authors suggested, recruits few new T cells.

TCRdb called the RT-PCR reads again in MiXCR, with one record for every CDR3 protein. Here the sample spans 450,000 to 600,000 distinct CDR3 sequences, about 8% being singletons. The CDR3 totals 14 residues. Germline V lookup: CDR1 SGHAT, CDR2 FQNNGV. V shed 0 bases and J shed 3 bases, with 9 bases lying between them. This clonotype turned up a few times. Its specificity is unknown. The material was PBMCs from blood, obtained roughly 24 months after vaccination. The J gene is TRBJ2-7, the V gene TRBV11-2; D not resolved. The receptor's source is a man aged 50 to 75 who received an inactivated influenza vaccine. The CDR3 region is CASSLDPGYYEQYF. The CDR3 coding sequence is TGTGCCAGCAGCTTAGATCCCGGGTACTACGAGCAGTACTTC.